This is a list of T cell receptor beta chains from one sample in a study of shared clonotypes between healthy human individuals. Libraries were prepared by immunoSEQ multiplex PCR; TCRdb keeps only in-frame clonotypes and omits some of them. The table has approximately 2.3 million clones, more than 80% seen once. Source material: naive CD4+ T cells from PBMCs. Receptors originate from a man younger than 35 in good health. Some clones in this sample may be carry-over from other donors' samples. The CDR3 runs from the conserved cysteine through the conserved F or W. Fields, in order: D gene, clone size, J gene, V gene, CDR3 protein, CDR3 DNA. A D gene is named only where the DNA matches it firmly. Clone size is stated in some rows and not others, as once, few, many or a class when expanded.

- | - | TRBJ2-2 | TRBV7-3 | CASSPSRLMNTGELFF | TGTGCCAGCAGCCCTTCGCGACTGATGAACACCGGGGAGCTGTTTTTT
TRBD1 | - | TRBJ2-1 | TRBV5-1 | CASSLPGGSNEQFF | TGCGCCAGCAGCTTGCCAGGGGGTTCCAATGAGCAGTTCTTC
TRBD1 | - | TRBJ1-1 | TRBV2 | CASQVEGARTEAFF | TGTGCCAGCCAGGTCGAGGGGGCTCGGACTGAAGCTTTCTTT
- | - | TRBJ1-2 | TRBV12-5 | CASGLAGAGYTF | TGTGCTAGTGGTTTGGCAGGGGCGGGCTACACCTTC
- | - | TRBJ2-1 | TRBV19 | CASTYGTGLGPYNEQFF | TGTGCCAGTACCTACGGTACAGGACTGGGGCCATACAATGAGCAGTTCTTC
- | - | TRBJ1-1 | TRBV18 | CASSPGAVRNTEAFF | TGTGCCAGCTCACCCGGGGCAGTCCGTAACACTGAAGCTTTCTTT
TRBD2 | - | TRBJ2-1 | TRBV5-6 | CASSPLFSASGKVNEQFF | TGTGCCAGCAGCCCCCTTTTCAGTGCTAGCGGGAAGGTCAATGAGCAGTTCTTC
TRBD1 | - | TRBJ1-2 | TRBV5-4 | CASRSGTENRGYTF | TGTGCCAGCAGGTCCGGGACAGAAAATCGGGGCTACACCTTC
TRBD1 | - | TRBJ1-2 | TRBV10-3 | CAISRTGAPLYGYTF | TGTGCCATCAGTAGAACAGGGGCGCCCCTCTATGGCTACACCTTC
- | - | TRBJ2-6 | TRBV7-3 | CASSLGSLSGANVLTF | TGTGCCAGCAGCTTAGGCTCTCTTTCTGGGGCCAACGTCCTGACTTTC
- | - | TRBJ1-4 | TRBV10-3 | CAISETRGPGRVELFF | TGTGCCATCAGTGAAACACGGGGGCCAGGCCGGGTGGAACTGTTTTTT
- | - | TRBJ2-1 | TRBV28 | CASSGPGYSLNEQFF | TGTGCCAGCAGTGGACCGGGCTATTCCCTCAATGAGCAGTTCTTC
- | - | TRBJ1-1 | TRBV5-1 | CASSPRGGNTEAFF | TGCGCCAGCAGCCCGAGGGGGGGAAACACTGAAGCTTTCTTT
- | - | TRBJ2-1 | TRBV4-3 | CASSQVRVRPPAEQFF | TGCGCCAGCAGCCAAGTTAGAGTGAGACCTCCGGCGGAGCAGTTCTTC
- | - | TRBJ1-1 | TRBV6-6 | CASNQGAHTEAFF | TGTGCCAGCAACCAAGGGGCCCACACTGAAGCTTTCTTT
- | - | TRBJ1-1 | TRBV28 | CASSLTPGQTNTEAFF | TGTGCCAGCAGTCTGACCCCGGGGCAGACTAACACTGAAGCTTTCTTT
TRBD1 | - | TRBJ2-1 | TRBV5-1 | CASSPGQGWNEQFF | TGCGCCAGCAGCCCGGGACAGGGGTGGAATGAGCAGTTCTTC
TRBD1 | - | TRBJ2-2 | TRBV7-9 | CASSSPTGLIGDTGELFF | TGTGCCAGCAGCTCCCCGACAGGGTTAATTGGCGACACCGGGGAGCTGTTTTTT
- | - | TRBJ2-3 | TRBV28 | CASSVITDTQYF | TGTGCCAGCAGTGTGATCACAGATACGCAGTATTTT
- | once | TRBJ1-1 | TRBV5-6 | CASSTGGRERAFF | TGTGCCAGCAGCACCGGTGGGAGGGAGAGGGCTTTCTTT
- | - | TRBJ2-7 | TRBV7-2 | CASSLGGQRYEQYF | TGTGCCAGCAGCTTAGGGGGACAACGATACGAGCAGTACTTC
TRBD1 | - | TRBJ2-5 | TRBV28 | CASSHLTTGPGPETQYF | TGTGCCAGCAGTCACCTCACGACAGGGCCGGGACCGGAGACCCAGTACTTC
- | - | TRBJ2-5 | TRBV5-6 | CASSLVRRKETQYF | TGTGCCAGCAGCTTGGTAAGGCGTAAGGAGACCCAGTACTTC
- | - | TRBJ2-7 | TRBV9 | CASSVGAGENEQYF | TGTGCCAGCAGCGTAGGAGCAGGGGAAAACGAGCAGTACTTC
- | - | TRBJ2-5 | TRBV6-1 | CASSAREGETQYF | TGTGCCAGCAGTGCCAGAGAGGGGGAGACCCAGTACTTC
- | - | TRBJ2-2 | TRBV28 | CASSLTYGELFF | TGTGCCAGCAGTTTAACTTACGGGGAGCTGTTTTTT
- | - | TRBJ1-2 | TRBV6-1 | CASTPGDIYGYTF | TGTGCCAGCACCCCGGGGGATATCTATGGCTACACCTTC
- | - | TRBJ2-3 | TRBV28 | CASSLGHQSSTDTQYF | TGTGCCAGCAGTTTAGGACACCAAAGTAGCACAGATACGCAGTATTTT
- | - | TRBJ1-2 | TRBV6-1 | CASSRDRSNYGYTF | TGTGCCAGCAGTAGAGACAGGAGCAACTATGGCTACACCTTC
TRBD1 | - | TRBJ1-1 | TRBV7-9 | CASSPRGQGGSFTEAFF | TGTGCCAGCAGCCCACGAGGACAGGGGGGTAGTTTCACTGAAGCTTTCTTT
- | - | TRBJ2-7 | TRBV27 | CASSFGPLGSYEQYF | TGTGCCAGCAGTTTTGGACCATTGGGAAGCTACGAGCAGTACTTC
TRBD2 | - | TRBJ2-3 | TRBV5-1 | CASSPTSGSTDTQYF | TGCGCCAGCAGCCCGACTAGCGGGAGCACAGATACGCAGTATTTT
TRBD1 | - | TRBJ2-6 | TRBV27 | CASSGRGPGANVLTF | TGTGCCAGCAGTGGTAGGGGGCCAGGGGCCAACGTCCTGACTTTC
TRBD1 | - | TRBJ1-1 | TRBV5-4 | CASSLDRGGTEAFF | TGTGCCAGCAGCTTGGACAGGGGTGGCACTGAAGCTTTCTTT
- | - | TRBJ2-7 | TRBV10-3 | CAISVTVYEQYF | TGTGCCATCAGTGTAACAGTTTACGAGCAGTACTTC
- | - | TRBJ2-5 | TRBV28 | CASRIQETQYF | TGTGCCAGCAGAATCCAAGAGACCCAGTACTTC
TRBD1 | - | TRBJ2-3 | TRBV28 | CASSSDRGRSDTQYF | TGTGCCAGCAGTTCCGACAGGGGGCGTTCAGATACGCAGTATTTT
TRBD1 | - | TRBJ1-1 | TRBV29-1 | CSAIRGQGTEAFF | TGCAGCGCTATTAGGGGGCAAGGCACTGAAGCTTTCTTT
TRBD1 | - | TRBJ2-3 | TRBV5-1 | CASSPGQGSDTQYF | TGCGCCAGCAGCCCCGGACAGGGGTCAGATACGCAGTATTTT
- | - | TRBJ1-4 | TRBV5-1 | CASSLEAANEKLFF | TGCGCCAGCAGTTTGGAGGCGGCTAATGAAAAACTGTTTTTT
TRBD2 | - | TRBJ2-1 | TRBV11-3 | CASSLEGGSYDNEQFF | TGTGCCAGCAGCTTAGAGGGCGGGAGTTACGACAATGAGCAGTTCTTC
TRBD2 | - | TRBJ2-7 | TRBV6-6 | CASRAGSYEQYF | TGTGCCAGCAGAGCGGGGAGCTACGAGCAGTACTTC
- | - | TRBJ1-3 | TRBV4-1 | CASSQANFFSGNTIYF | TGCGCCAGCAGCCAAGCGAACTTCTTCTCTGGAAACACCATATATTTT
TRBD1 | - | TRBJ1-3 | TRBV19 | CASSKDPGQGGNTIYF | TGTGCCAGTAGTAAGGACCCGGGACAGGGTGGAAACACCATATATTTT
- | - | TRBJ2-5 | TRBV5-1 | CASSSVTRNQETQYF | TGCGCCAGCAGCTCCGTCACTAGAAACCAAGAGACCCAGTACTTC
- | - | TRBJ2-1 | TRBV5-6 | CASSLAPGSSYNEQFF | TGTGCCAGCAGCTTGGCCCCCGGGAGCTCCTACAATGAGCAGTTCTTC